This T cell receptor beta chain emerged from a study of cytomegalovirus exposure and HLA in healthy donors (TCRdb year 2017). In terms of the full investigation: According to an earlier analysis of 550 to 750 of the donors, some 180 million T cells yielded some 110 million unique TCR beta sequences and about 300 Gb of sequence data. To decide whether each TCR beta V gene segment behaved as functional or pseudogenic, an earlier analysis of fewer than 750 of the donors relied on high-throughput TCR beta sequencing. An early release covering more than 500 HLA-typed donors comprised about 300 gigabases of sequencing data and tens of millions of unique TCR sequences. Of the 300 to 450 genotyped donors, approximately 83% fell in the genetic ancestry cluster associated with self-reported Caucasian donors. In the later analysis, no new phenotypic data were used to find candidate immune exposures; instead, reliance was placed on TCR beta sequences and their occurrence across donors. Both class I and class II loci were covered by HLA typing, at four-digit resolution. The study used immunosequencing to profile the T cell repertoires of several hundred subjects and linked those repertoires to cytomegalovirus serostatus. Roughly 5 DR-DQ haplotypes were handled as single units for association and clustering, since linkage in the cohort was strong. Donor age, sex, ethnicity and CMV serostatus were collected together with the repertoire data. In a later analysis, previously published TCR beta repertoires from 666 donors were re-analyzed and high-resolution HLA genotyping was added so that TCR occurrence patterns could be studied. Across 300 to 500 genotyped donors of the cohort, an average of 235,054 unique TCR beta nucleotide sequences per donor were sequenced, and roughly a sixth of those sequences were non-productive. All discovery cohort repertoires had been generated on a single sequencing platform. In a later genetic analysis, genome-wide SNP genotypes for about 65% of the 666 donors were used, and that subset was treated as a discovery cohort. High-throughput TCR immunosequencing, statistical association of individual TCRs with disease status, and machine learning were combined to predict cytomegalovirus infection status. Typing coverage differed by locus: A, B, C, DRB1 and DQB1 were typed in about 629-630 donors, DQA1 in 500 to 550, DPA1 in 600 to 610, and DPB1 in approximately 450. A separate validation cohort of over a hundred different subjects was used in addition to the roughly 700-subject first cohort. The study aimed to test whether cataloging public T cell receptors could reveal signatures of past pathogen exposure.

CDR1 is given as MNHEY and CDR2 as SMNVEV, both from the germline V gene (reference sequence). V is pared back by 7 bases and J by 4 bases, with 14 bases lying between the germline termini. The CDR3 numbers 15 residues from cysteine through phenylalanine. Only the CDR3 DNA stays, 45 bases, in frame from base 1. The cohort consisted of hundreds of healthy bone marrow donors. All cohort members were sampled while nominally healthy, although unrecorded immune exposures were likely present. The donor tested CMV seronegative and was one of the 352 seronegative cohort members. Each donor provided a peripheral blood sample, and peripheral blood mononuclear cells were used for TCR beta sequencing. The Qiagen DNeasy Blood Extraction Kit was used to extract genomic DNA from the blood cell samples. Libraries were constructed by the immunoSEQ multiplex PCR assay. The multiplex PCR relied on a mix of 60 forward primers for TCR Vbeta segments and 13 reverse primers for TCR Jbeta segments. The CDR3 region of rearranged TCR beta genes was amplified from genomic DNA by a multiplex PCR assay. The Illumina HiSeq System was used to sequence the amplified TCR beta libraries as 87-base-pair reads. The authors' analysis ran thus. In a later analysis, roughly 80 million unique TCR beta chains were counted across the approximately 640 repertoires, and roughly 11 million of these chains were shared by at least two donors. Raw reads were error-corrected and collapsed into unique sequences with a nearest-neighbor algorithm that merged closely related sequences to remove PCR and sequencing errors. Alignment of CDR3 sequences to IMGT reference sequences was used to assign V, D and J gene segments. For a sequence to be retained, a match of at least six nucleotides to both a V gene segment and a J gene segment was required. Rearrangements were called productive when the CDR3 lacked stop codons and stayed in frame with V and J; all others were non-productive. Following IMGT convention, CDR3 was defined as the stretch from the second conserved V-encoded cysteine to the conserved J-encoded phenylalanine. The earlier analysis of 587 of the donors excluded sequences that lacked an unambiguous match to a single V gene segment. An earlier analysis of over 450 of the donors classified V segments as functional when productive rearrangements were above 56.7% and as segregating when the standard deviation between donors was above 5%. A statistical classification framework was built to diagnose cytomegalovirus status from the catalog of TCR beta chain sequences. In a later analysis, V and J genes were assigned by comparing TCR nucleotide sequences against IMGT/GENE-DB human TR gene sequences. A later analysis assigned CDR3 sequences and most-parsimonious VDJ recombination scenarios with the TCRdist pipeline. In a later analysis, each TCR beta chain was defined by its CDR3 amino acid sequence together with its V-gene family, and reads without a unique V-gene family were excluded. In a later analysis, nearly 600 highly shared, low-generation-probability nucleotide sequences were removed to address suspected cross-contamination and a sequencing artifact. In a later analysis, a clonal expansion index was calculated for each public chain from normalized within-repertoire ranks of inferred template counts. In a later analysis, generation probabilities were computed with a VDJ recombination model fitted to out-of-frame rearrangements, and the resulting probabilities were checked against IGoR. A later analysis scored TCR-TCR, TCR-HLA and TCR-CMV co-occurrence with hypergeometric tests, applying a repertoire-size bias correction to TCR pairs. A later analysis estimated false discovery rates by permuting HLA or CMV assignments 20 times. In a later analysis, co-occurring TCRs were grouped using DBSCAN, with TCRdist sequence similarity added in when clustering inside HLA-allele-positive subsets. Co-occurrence clustering excluded repertoires with fewer than 30,000 or more than 120,000 public chains, plus five with anomalous nucleotide sharing. The clones in this table, taken by TCRdb from immuneACCESS, are in-frame only. Not every clone is retained; where verified, under half of the shortfall comes from an unresolved V gene, and the cause of the rest is unknown. V and J calls and clone size are copied from that table; D and trimming were computed from the DNA. The sample table holds roughly 180,000 clones, of which over 65% were seen once. 1.5% to 2% of the sample goes to the ten largest clones.

Worth noting for this clone: The specificity of this receptor is unknown. The input lacks base qualities; no much larger clone sits a single base away.

Results and caveats for the whole study, not just this receptor: In a later genetic analysis, fewer N-insertions in productive TCRs were reported among donors in an Asian-associated ancestry cluster than the roughly 710-donor mean. In both the original and validation cohorts, the classifier was reported to diagnose cytomegalovirus status with high specificity and sensitivity. Immune exposure information for the cohort was limited to CMV serostatus. Presence/absence analyses assumed roughly uniform sequencing depth across donors, an assumption that may not hold. In the study, around 150 TCR beta chains were listed as associated with cytomegalovirus. In a later analysis, HLA-associated TCR beta chains were found to be more clonally expanded and to have lower generation probabilities than equally common non-associated chains. HLA typing was unavailable for some donors at each locus, so association tests used only the typed subset. A later analysis found that TCR association rates varied across HLA loci, with DRB1 alleles showing the most associated TCRs and HLA-C alleles the fewest. In an earlier analysis of 500 to 650 of the donors, most TCR beta V segments appeared in productive rearrangements about 90% or about 30% of the time, broadly matching IMGT annotations. V-gene and J-gene trimming of TCR beta chains was associated with a missense DCLRE1C variant in a later genetic analysis, and the association was replicated in an independent cohort. Specific HLA alleles were associated with over 15,000 TCR beta sequences at a false discovery rate of 0.05 in a later analysis. A further reported finding was that TCR beta sequences accurately predicted the HLA-A and HLA-B alleles for most subjects in the first cohort. Because counts were too low, about 18 rarely observed V segments, including chromosome 9 orphons, were excluded from the earlier analysis of around 590 of the donors. This cohort had only TCR beta chains sequenced, and the lack of alpha or paired-chain data limited which features could be detected. While some public TCRs were present in many individuals, most TCR sequences turned up only very rarely across donors. When HLA alleles, especially DR and DQ, strongly co-occurred, TCR associations were difficult to assign to individual alleles. The 87-base-pair reads could not distinguish some IMGT-functional V segments, including TRBV6-2 and TRBV6-3, so those segments were excluded. According to a later analysis, most CMV-associated TCR beta chains appeared to be HLA-restricted, and the HLA associations seemed to be driven largely by CMV exposure. In vitro tests confirmed that a few of the cytomegalovirus-associated TCR beta chains recognize cytomegalovirus antigens. The sequencing pipeline was judged likely to have produced a cluster of highly shared sequence variants as a technical artifact. It was suggested by the authors that the approach could potentially be generalized to other disease states and immunological phenotypes. Correlated functional status among segregating V segments might be attributable to linkage disequilibrium, but an unknown experimental factor could not be ruled out. In a later analysis, several top co-occurrence clusters were reported to appear linked to parvovirus B19, influenza, CMV and Epstein-Barr virus.

Sequencing was done on a sample of PBMCs. In this chain, TRBV27 is recombined with TRBJ2-6; the D segment could be TRBD1, given 6 matching bases. This sequence was found in a man between 18 and 35 years old in good health and CMV-seronegative. The CDR3 protein sequence reads: CASTLGGTGANVLTF. The bases read TGTGCCAGCACCCTAGGGGGTACGGGGGCCAACGTCCTGACTTTC.